The 4 T cell receptor beta chains listed next were all sequenced from one sample in a study of blood T cell repertoires in COVID-19. Here immunoSEQ multiplex PCR was the method, and the copy in TCRdb shows in-frame clones only, minus some. The sample shows around 30,000 clones, approximately 90% of them seen only once. Sequencing was performed on peripheral blood. These receptors all stem from a man aged 45 to 65 with active or convalescent COVID-19.

The chain joins TRBV29-1 to TRBJ2-2, with TRBD2 matching 7 bases. There are 14 residues in the CDR3. Germline CDR1 SQVTM, CDR2 ANQGSEA. The V segment lost 7 bases and the J segment 1 base; nucleotides outside the gene matches: 6. The CDR3 here is CSAGLAVNTGELFF. In DNA, the CDR3 is TGCAGCGCTGGGCTAGCGGTGAACACCGGGGAGCTGTTTTTT.

J is TRBJ2-7 and V is TRBV18, with 8 bases identical to TRBD1. After removal of 3 bases from V and 3 bases from J, the junction contained 7 bases not matched to a gene. CDR1 is KGHSH, CDR2 LQKENI, per germline. The CDR3 is 15 amino acids. CDR3 sequence reads: CASSPGQGAFYEQYF. The CDR3, as DNA: TGTGCCAGCTCACCTGGACAGGGTGCTTTCTACGAGCAGTACTTC.

The genes are TRBV5-8 and TRBJ2-2; 10 nucleotides match TRBD1. After removal of 3 bases from V and 1 base from J, the junction contained 6 bases not matched to a gene. The CDR3 sequence is 17 residues long. Germline V gene lookup returns CDR1 SGHTS and CDR2 YDEGEE. CDR3 coding DNA: TGTGCCAGCAGCTCCGGGACAGGGGTTTTGAACACCGGGGAGCTGTTTTTT. It translates to CASSSGTGVLNTGELFF.

The chain has TRBV19 and TRBJ2-2; the match to TRBD1 covers 9 bases. The CDR3 extends over 16 amino acids. Germline V lookup: CDR1 LNHDA, CDR2 SQIVND (reference sequence). The V gene end was trimmed by 2 bases and the J gene end by 6 bases; junction bases not matched to a gene: 7. The CDR3 region is CASSIRTGVGSGELFF. CDR3 DNA: TGTGCCAGTAGTATAAGGACAGGGGTCGGATCCGGGGAGCTGTTTTTT.